The subject of this entry is one TCR beta chain. The specificity of this receptor is unknown. Within one base of it there is no much larger clone, and no base qualities were kept. This specimen comes from a study of cytomegalovirus exposure and HLA in healthy donors (dated by TCRdb to about 2017). With regard to the full study: According to a later analysis, one platform produced both the roughly 110 validation repertoires and the 666 repertoires of the first cohort. The study aimed to test whether cataloging public T cell receptors could reveal signatures of past pathogen exposure. Along with the approximately 670-subject first cohort, a separate validation cohort of 120 different subjects was used. To predict cytomegalovirus infection status, the study combined high-throughput TCR immunosequencing, statistical association of individual TCRs with disease status, and machine learning. Overall study results and their limits: In both the original and validation cohorts, the classifier was reported to diagnose cytomegalovirus status with high specificity and sensitivity. In vitro tests confirmed that a few of the cytomegalovirus-associated TCR beta chains recognize cytomegalovirus antigens. The authors suggested that the approach could potentially be extended to other disease states and immunological phenotypes. A total of 150 to 200 TCR beta chains were listed by the study as associated with cytomegalovirus. Subsequent analysis determined that TCRs grouped into clusters in the first cohort also showed a tendency toward co-occurrence across the approximately 110 validation repertoires, and 94% of cluster scores exceeded 0. Across donors, most TCR sequences were observed very rarely, whereas some public TCRs were present in many individuals. A later analysis lacked HLA typing for the validation cohort, so it scored co-occurrence in that cohort across all 120 repertoires.

Libraries were made using the immunoSEQ multiplex PCR assay. On the authors' methods: A statistical classification framework was built for diagnosing cytomegalovirus status from the catalog of TCR beta chain sequences. This immuneACCESS table, as held by TCRdb, lists in-frame sequences with V and J called but not all clones. Of the missing ones, under half trace to an unresolved V gene in checked studies; the others have no known cause. V and J calls and clone size are as listed in that table; D and trimming were resolved from the DNA. This sample holds roughly 120,000 clones; around 94% were observed only once. The ten top clones hold roughly 1.2% of the sample. Separate from the approximately 670-subject first cohort, the validation cohort of roughly 130 subjects was the group to which the donors belonged. CDR1 and CDR2 were assigned from the germline V gene (reference sequence) as LNHDA and SQIVND. V loses 3 bases, J loses 0 bases, and the germline ends lie 6 bases apart. The CDR3 sequence holds 14 residues, the cysteine and phenylalanine included. Only the CDR3 DNA is retained, 42 bases long and in frame from the first base.

Sequenced: PBMCs. This clonotype originated in a woman under 30 in good health and CMV-seronegative. This chain is built from TRBV19 and TRBJ2-1, with the D segment identity uncertain. The CDR3 corresponds to CASSISSSYNEQFF. The base sequence is TGTGCCAGTAGTATCTCGAGCTCCTACAATGAGCAGTTCTTC.